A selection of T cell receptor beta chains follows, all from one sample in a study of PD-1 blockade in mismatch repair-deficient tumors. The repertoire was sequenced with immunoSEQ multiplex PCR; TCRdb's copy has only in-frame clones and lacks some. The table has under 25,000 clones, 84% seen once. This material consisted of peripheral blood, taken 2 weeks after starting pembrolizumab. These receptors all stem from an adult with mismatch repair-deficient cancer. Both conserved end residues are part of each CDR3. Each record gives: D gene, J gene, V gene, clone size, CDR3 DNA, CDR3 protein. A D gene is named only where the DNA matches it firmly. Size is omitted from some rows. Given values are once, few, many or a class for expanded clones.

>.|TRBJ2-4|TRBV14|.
TGTGCCAGCAGGCCGACAGGTGGAGGGAACATTCAGTACTTC
CASRPTGGGNIQYF
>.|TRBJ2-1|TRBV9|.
TGTGCCAGCAATGGAGACTACAACTACAATGAGCAGTTCTTC
CASNGDYNYNEQFF
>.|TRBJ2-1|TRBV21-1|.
TGTGCCAGCAGCTCCCGCCGAGCGGGACGGCTGGATGAGCAGTTCTTC
CASSSRRAGRLDEQFF
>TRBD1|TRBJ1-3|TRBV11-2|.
TGTGCCAGCAGCCAGACAGGGGGAGCTGGAAACACCATATATTTT
CASSQTGGAGNTIYF
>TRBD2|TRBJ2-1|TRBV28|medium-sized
TGTGCCAGCAGTTCAGGTCTAGCGGGAGCCGGGGGGATCTACAATGAGCAGTTCTTC
CASSSGLAGAGGIYNEQFF
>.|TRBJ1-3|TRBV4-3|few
TGCGCCAGCAGCCAAGTGTACAGGGTGCAGGACACCATATATTTT
CASSQVYRVQDTIYF
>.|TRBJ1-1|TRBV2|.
TGTGCCAGCAAGGCAGGGTTCGGTGAAGCTTTCTTT
CASKAGFGEAFF
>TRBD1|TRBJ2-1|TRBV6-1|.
TGTGCCAGCACCATGGACAGGGTCAATGAGCAGTTCTTC
CASTMDRVNEQFF
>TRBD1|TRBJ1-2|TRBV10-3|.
TGTGCCATCAGTGGTACAGGGGGTAACTATGGCTACACCTTC
CAISGTGGNYGYTF
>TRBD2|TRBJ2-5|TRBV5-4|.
TGTGCCAGCAGCTATGCCCTGACTAGCGGAGAGACCCAGTACTTC
CASSYALTSGETQYF
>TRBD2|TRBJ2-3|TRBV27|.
TGTGCCAGCAGTTTAAGACTAGCGGGTGCGGATACGCAGTATTTT
CASSLRLAGADTQYF
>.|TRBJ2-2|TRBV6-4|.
TGTGCCAGCAGTGACTCGCGGGACACCGGGGAGCTGTTTTTT
CASSDSRDTGELFF
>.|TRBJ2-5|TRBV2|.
TGTGCCAGCAGGGGGCAAGAGACCCAGTACTTC
CASRGQETQYF
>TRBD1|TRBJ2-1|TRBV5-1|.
TGCGCCAGCACTCCCGGGACAGCCTACAATGAGCAGTTCTTC
CASTPGTAYNEQFF
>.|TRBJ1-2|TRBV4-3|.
TGCGCCAGCAGCCAAGCTGGCCAGCCCAACTATGGCTACACCTTC
CASSQAGQPNYGYTF
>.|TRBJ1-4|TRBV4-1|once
TGCGCCAGCAGCCAAGTAGGGACAACTAATGAAAAACTGTTTTTT
CASSQVGTTNEKLFF
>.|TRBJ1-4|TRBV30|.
TGTGCCTGGAGTTCACTTGCAACTAATGAAAAACTGTTTTTT
CAWSSLATNEKLFF
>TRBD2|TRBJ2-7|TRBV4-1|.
TGCGCCAGCAGCCCAAATGCGCTTGGACTAGCGGGAGTTTACGAGCAGTACTTC
CASSPNALGLAGVYEQYF
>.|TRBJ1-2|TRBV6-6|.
TGTGCCAGCAGTTACTCTTTGGGGGGAGATGGCTACACCTTC
CASSYSLGGDGYTF
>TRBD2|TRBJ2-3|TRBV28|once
TGTGCCAGCAGTTTTGCTAGCGGGGGGACAGATACGCAGTATTTT
CASSFASGGTDTQYF
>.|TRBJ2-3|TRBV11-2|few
TGTGCCAGCAGCTTAGGGGGGCTCCCAGATACGCAGTATTTT
CASSLGGLPDTQYF
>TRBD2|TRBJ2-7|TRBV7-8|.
TGTGCCAGCAGCTTCACTAGCGGGACCTACGAGCAGTACTTC
CASSFTSGTYEQYF
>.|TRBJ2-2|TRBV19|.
TGTGCCAGTAGTATCCTGACAGGCTCGAACACCGGGGAGCTGTTTTTT
CASSILTGSNTGELFF
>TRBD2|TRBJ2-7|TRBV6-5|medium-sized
TGTGCCAGCAGTTACTCAAAGGGAGGGCTTGACGAGCAGTACTTC
CASSYSKGGLDEQYF
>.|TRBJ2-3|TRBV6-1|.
TGTGCCAGCAGGAATAGCGTGGGGGATACGCAGTATTTT
CASRNSVGDTQYF
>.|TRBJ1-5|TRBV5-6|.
TGTGCCAGCAGCCGATACTCGCGGGGAGGTAGCAATCAGCCCCAGCATTTT
CASSRYSRGGSNQPQHF
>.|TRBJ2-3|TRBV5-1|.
TGCGCCAGCAGGCGGCAGGCGGGCACAGATACGCAGTATTTT
CASRRQAGTDTQYF
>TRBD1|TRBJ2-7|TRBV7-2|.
TGTGCCAGCAGTGAATCCCAGGGGGCGGTCTACGAGCAGTACTTC
CASSESQGAVYEQYF
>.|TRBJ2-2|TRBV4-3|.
TGCGCCAGCAGCCAAGATCGGGGGACCGGGGAGCTGTTTTTT
CASSQDRGTGELFF
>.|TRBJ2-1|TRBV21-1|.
TGTGCCAGCAGCAAAACTAGCGGGATCGGCTCCTACAATGAGCAGTTCTTC
CASSKTSGIGSYNEQFF
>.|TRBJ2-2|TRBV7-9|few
TGTGCCAGCAGCCCATACCGGGACAGGTTGACTAGCGGCCCTGGGGAGCTGTTTTTT
CASSPYRDRLTSGPGELFF
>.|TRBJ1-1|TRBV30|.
TGTGCCTGGAGCCCGGGGGGGCGGGCTTTCTTT
CAWSPGGRAFF
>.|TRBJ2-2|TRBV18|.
TGTGCCAGCTCACCAACCAGGGTGGGCACCGGGGAGCTGTTTTTT
CASSPTRVGTGELFF
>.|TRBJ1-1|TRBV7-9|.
TGTGCCAGCAGCGCACTTCGGGGCACTGAAGCTTTCTTT
CASSALRGTEAFF
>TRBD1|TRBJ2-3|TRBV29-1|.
TGCAACGTTAGACCGGGACAGGGAGGAGCAGATACGCAGTATTTT
CNVRPGQGGADTQYF
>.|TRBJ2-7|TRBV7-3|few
TGTGCCAGCAGCTTATCCGGGAGCCGCGAGCAGTACTTC
CASSLSGSREQYF
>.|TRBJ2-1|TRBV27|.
TGTGCCAGCAGTCCCGAGGGGGGGTACTACAATGAGCAGTTCTTC
CASSPEGGYYNEQFF
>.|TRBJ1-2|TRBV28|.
TGTGCCAGCAGTTTCCCCCAGGGGCAGGGCTACACCTTC
CASSFPQGQGYTF
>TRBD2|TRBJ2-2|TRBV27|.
TGTGCCAGCAGTCTCATTCTCGGGACTAGCGGAAACACCGGGGAGCTGTTTTTT
CASSLILGTSGNTGELFF
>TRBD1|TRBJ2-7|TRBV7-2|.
TGTGCCAGCAGCTCTCAGACAGGGGGCTACGAGCAGTACTTC
CASSSQTGGYEQYF
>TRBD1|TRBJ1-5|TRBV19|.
TGTGCCAGTAGGAATCCCCCGGGCAGGGGGACGTATAGCAATCAGCCCCAGCATTTT
CASRNPPGRGTYSNQPQHF
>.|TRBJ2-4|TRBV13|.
TGTGCCAGCAGCTTTTCCTCAATGCTTTCATCCGACAGCGTAGCCAAAAACATTCAGTACTTC
CASSFSSMLSSDSVAKNIQYF
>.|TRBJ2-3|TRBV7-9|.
TGTGCCAGCAGCTTCACGGGAACAGATACGCAGTATTTT
CASSFTGTDTQYF
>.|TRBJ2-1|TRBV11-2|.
TGTGCCAGCAGCTTACAGCAGACTTCGGGGGAAGGGAATGAGCAGTTCTTC
CASSLQQTSGEGNEQFF
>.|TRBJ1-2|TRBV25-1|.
TGTGCCAGCAGTCCCCCGGGGGGTGGGTACTATGGCTACACCTTC
CASSPPGGGYYGYTF
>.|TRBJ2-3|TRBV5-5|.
TGTGCCAGCAGCTTACAGCAGAGCACAGATACGCAGTATTTT
CASSLQQSTDTQYF
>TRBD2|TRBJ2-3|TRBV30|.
TGTGCCTGGAGTGAAATGACGGGACGTACGAATCTAGCGGGAGAGGATACGCAGTATTTT
CAWSEMTGRTNLAGEDTQYF
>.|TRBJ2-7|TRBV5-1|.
TGCGCCAGCAGCTTCTCCCCATCGGCATACGAGCAGTACTTC
CASSFSPSAYEQYF
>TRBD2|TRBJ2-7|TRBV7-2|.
TGTGCCAGCAGCTTCCTAGCGGGAGGGCCTAGTGAGCAGTACTTC
CASSFLAGGPSEQYF
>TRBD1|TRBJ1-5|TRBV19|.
TGTGCCAGTAGTCGGCCAGGACAGGGGGCAAGGAATCAGCCCCAGCATTTT
CASSRPGQGARNQPQHF
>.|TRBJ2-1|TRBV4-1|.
TGCGCCAGCAGCCATGTACAGAGAAGCTCCTACAATGAGCAGTTCTTC
CASSHVQRSSYNEQFF
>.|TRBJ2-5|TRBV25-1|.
TGTGCCAGCAGTGAGGATGGGGGGGCTAGTGTAGAGACCCAGTACTTC
CASSEDGGASVETQYF
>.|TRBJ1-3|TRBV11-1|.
TGTGCCAGCAGCTTATGGGGTTCTTCTGGAAACACCATATATTTT
CASSLWGSSGNTIYF